The subject of this entry is one T cell receptor beta chain. The sample contains more than one DNA sequence encoding this CDR3. These data come from a study of blood T cell repertoires in COVID-19. Study summary: COVID-19 samples, acute and convalescent, were from the United States, Italy and Spain. Sources were T cells, B-cell-depleted T cells, or PBMCs; the material itself was cDNA or gDNA.

All enrollees were roughly 18 to 100 years old and from fewer than 25 US areas. Participants had their cohort set by participant-reported clinical history. Data came from immunoSEQ multiplex PCR; TCRdb stores just in-frame clones and leaves some out. The sample yields approximately 220,000 clones, under 90% seen once. Material: PBMCs or T cells enriched from blood (not recorded which). The TCR originated in a woman aged 50 to 60 who had been exposed to COVID-19.

CDR3 protein: CASSFRVQETQYF. In nucleotides, the CDR3 is TGTGCCAGCAGTTTTCGCGTCCAAGAGACCCAGTACTTC. The chain recombines TRBV12-3 or TRBV12-4 with TRBJ2-5, with D unclear. The V and J ends lost 3 bases and 1 base respectively, with 6 bases between them. The CDR3 is 13 residues long.